This T cell receptor beta chain was retrieved from a study of blood T cell repertoires in COVID-19. In the source study's methods: Amplifying reference gene primers gave estimates of nucleated cell counts. Generated by immunoSEQ multiplex PCR, the TCRdb table keeps only in-frame clones and is missing some. Clone size and the V and J calls come from that table; the DNA yielded D and trimming. The data contain more than 60,000 clones, more than 75% of them seen just once; the ten biggest clones take up about 17%. Germline V gene lookup returns CDR1 KGHSH and CDR2 LQKENI. The germline V and J ends were trimmed by 6 bases and 6 bases, with 15 bases remaining between them. This CDR3 is built from 14 residues.

The specimen sequenced was peripheral blood. This TCR was sampled from a woman older than 75 with active or convalescent COVID-19. This chain joins TRBV18 and TRBJ1-5, with D perhaps matching TRBD1 (5 bases). The CDR3 DNA reads as TGTGCCAGCTCCGAGTCCGGGGGTAGTCAGCCCCAGCATTTT. Its protein product is CASSESGGSQPQHF.